The TCR beta chain under discussion was sequenced for a study of long-term antiretroviral therapy in people with HIV (dated by TCRdb to 2022 to 2024). Regarding the study in general: The earliest samples were collected approximately a decade before the 2015 WHO recommendation for immediate ART, a period when ART was typically delayed until CD4 counts fell. A retrospective serial study tested whether changes in peripheral blood TRB repertoire composition and diversity were associated with ART initiation and durable HIV suppression. The cohort contributed about 200 cryopreserved PBMC samples from 30 to 35 adults with confirmed HIV infection, collected serially over a mean of approximately six years (range 1-12). Of the roughly 30 participants with HIV, roughly twelve were female. No cross-contamination during QIAcube processing turned up in test extractions that ran a monoclonal T-cell line alongside 25 to 35 polyclonal samples. Summary of the overall study and its limitations: Inferences about post-ART repertoire changes are limited because no data were available on ART adherence, viral resistance or therapy changes. Since PBMC availability was limited, sequencing covered only the TCR beta chain, with no alpha chain pairing. Starting ART was linked to a significant rise in TRB diversity, yet even after long-term ART the diversity remained significantly lower than in transplant donor controls. The repertoire was dominated across all time points by expanded TRB clones identified before ART initiation, although this dominance was seen to fluctuate and to decrease in many PLHIV after ART. The samples span the years 2004 to 2017, and the ART regimens used at that time may not be as effective as current regimens. CDR3 length ranges in HIV repertoires were narrower than in controls, and network structure suggested an antigen-experienced repertoire with only a slight naive shift after ART. Because pre-ART samples had limited cell numbers, unsorted PBMC were profiled rather than sorted CD4+ and CD8+ T cells.

Turning to this clone: Its cognate antigen has yet to be identified. No clone much larger than this one lies a single base away; base qualities are absent.

The immunoSEQ hsTCRB v3.0 assay was used at survey level resolution for TRB variable region sequencing. The target sequencing depth for TRB was 40,000-50,000 T-cell genomes per sample. TRB libraries were pooled and sequenced on an Illumina MiSeq using a v3 150-cycle kit. In the authors' own workflow: Repertoire analysis ran in R within a reproducible Nextflow workflow covering QC, data transformation and analysis. LymphoSeq2, an R package for AIRR-Seq data exploration, was used to implement custom analyses. A few samples yielding fewer than 5000 total TRB sequences were excluded, leaving over 150 analyzed HIV repertoires. Among the 170 to 200 HIV repertoires that were kept, roughly 58 were collected before ART initiation and about 130 were collected after ART initiation. Each repertoire was downsampled to 5000 TRB nucleotide sequences, and summary statistics were averaged across 100 downsampling iterations. TRB sequences were retained for analysis only if CDR3 regions of at least seven amino acids were present. Diversity was assessed using a clonality score derived from Shannon entropy and using the Gini coefficient. In the repertoire networks, any two of the top 5000 CDR3 amino acid sequences were connected whenever the two sequences differed by an edit distance of one. For TRB CDR3 amino acid sequences, antigen specificity groups and MHC restriction were predicted with GLIPH2. Known CMV, EBV, HIV or tissue antigen associations were flagged by matching CDR3 amino acid sequences against VDJdb and McPAS-TCR. Pre-ART, post-ART and control groups were compared with Wilcoxon signed-rank tests and Holm-Bonferroni correction. TCRdb's version of the immuneACCESS table is confined to in-frame rearrangements and falls short of the full clone set. An unresolved V gene accounts for under half of the shortfall where checked; the remainder is of unknown origin. V and J calls and clone size are as listed in that table; D and trimming were resolved from the DNA. A total of 13,000 to 15,000 clones appear in this sample, nearly 90% of them only once. The ten top clones hold 9.5% to 13% of the sample.

To be included, a participant needed at least one PBMC sample from before ART initiation plus at least two post-ART samples. All participants with HIV were treated in the United States of America. Before DNA extraction, cryopreserved samples of about 0.95-11 million PBMC were thawed and then washed. At the time of the earliest PBMC sample, participants with HIV were aged between roughly 20 and 55 years. Per participant, PBMC samples came from 1-4 timepoints prior to ART initiation and 2-8 timepoints following ART initiation, for a median of 7 samples. For every participant, serial HIV viral load, CD4+ T-cell count, ART history and demographic data were obtained. Genomic DNA was extracted from unsorted PBMC with a Qiagen kit on a QIAcube, processed in batches of 12 samples. From its cysteine to its phenylalanine, the CDR3 spans 16 amino acids. Just the 48-base CDR3 DNA is kept, in frame starting at base 1. CDR1 and CDR2, looked up from the germline V gene (reference sequence), are GTSNPN and SVGIG. V is shortened by 0 bases, J by 7 bases, and the region joining them spans 18 bases.

The sample was unsorted PBMCs, taken 6.2 years after starting antiretroviral therapy. The rearrangement combines TRBV30 with TRBJ2-2; no D gene call is confident. The sequence was obtained from a man aged 35 to 55 with HIV. The CDR3 loop reads CAWSVSRTLLGGELFF. The nucleotide sequence reads as follows: TGTGCCTGGAGTGTTAGTCGAACTCTGCTTGGCGGGGAGCTGTTTTTT.